This T cell receptor (beta chain) came from a study of blood T cell repertoires in COVID-19. This clone was counted between two and nine times. Repertoires were generated with immunoSEQ multiplex PCR, while TCRdb's copy carries only in-frame clones and drops some. The sample carries a few hundred thousand clones, about 91% recorded once. Trimming removed 10 bases from V and 5 bases from J; junction bases left unmatched: 23. The germline CDR1 and CDR2 sequences are SNHLY and FYNNEI. The length of the CDR3 is 18 residues. V and J are TRBV2 and TRBJ1-2, with TRBD1 identical over 9 bases. Sequencing was carried out using peripheral blood. This receptor was taken from a person aged 18-29 years with COVID-19, enrolled during active disease. Here the CDR3 reads CANDQPGTGTISRYGYTF. In DNA, the CDR3 is TGTGCCAACGACCAGCCCGGGACAGGGACTATTAGTAGATATGGCTACACCTTC.